Below, one T cell receptor (beta chain) is given with its context. The CDR3 is 14 residues long. Trimming cost V 1 base and J 4 bases, with 8 bases left between them. The germline V gene encodes CDR1 LNHNV and CDR2 YYDKDF (reference sequence). This sample is drawn from a study of blood T cell repertoires in COVID-19. The wider study: COVID-19 samples from acute and convalescent phases originated in the United States, Italy and Spain. Sources were T cells, B-cell-depleted T cells, or PBMCs; the material itself was cDNA or gDNA.

Original processing notes: The assay estimated nucleated cells by amplifying reference gene primers. This table comes from immunoSEQ multiplex PCR, and its TCRdb copy is limited to in-frame clones, with some not included. Clonal size and the V and J genes are those of that table, whereas D and trimming came from the DNA. The table shows about 160,000 clones, with about 83% occurring only once. The sequenced sample consisted of peripheral blood. The clonotype originates from a man aged 55 to 70 with acute or convalescent COVID-19. The chain uses TRBV15 and TRBJ2-1, with a possible D match to TRBD2 (5 bases). CDR3 protein: CATSRGRYYNEQFF. CDR3 sequence (DNA): TGTGCCACCAGCAGAGGGAGGTATTACAATGAGCAGTTCTTC.